This passage covers 24 T cell receptor beta chains from one sample sequenced in a study of blood T cell repertoires in COVID-19. Using immunoSEQ multiplex PCR, the repertoire was profiled, and TCRdb retains in-frame clones only, with some absent. This sample has over 100,000 clones, with around 78% found just once. The sequenced material came from peripheral blood. The receptors come from a woman aged 55-70 years with acute or convalescent COVID-19.

V and J are TRBV6-4 and TRBJ1-5; no clear D gene. The germline V gene encodes CDR1 MRHNA and CDR2 SNTAGT. Trimming cost V 0 bases and J 0 bases, with 6 bases left between them. There are 15 residues in the CDR3. The CDR3 here is CASSDSAGSNQPQHF. For the CDR3, the DNA is TGTGCCAGCAGTGACTCAGCAGGTAGCAATCAGCCCCAGCATTTT.

The genes are TRBV9 and TRBJ1-1; 7 bases are shared with TRBD1. Losses at the gene ends were 0 bases for V and 5 bases for J; bases not matched to a gene: 10. CDR1 is SGDLS, CDR2 YYNGEE, per germline. The CDR3 is 16 amino acids. CDR3 sequence: CASSVEGSRGMTEAFF. For the CDR3, the DNA is TGTGCCAGCAGCGTAGAAGGATCCAGGGGGATGACTGAAGCTTTCTTT.

This chain joins TRBV9 and TRBJ1-1, with no clear D. V was shortened by 5 bases and J by 1 base, with 9 bases between the two germline ends. The CDR3 is 13 amino acids. Germline V gene sequence: CDR1 SGDLS, CDR2 YYNGEE. For the CDR3, the DNA is TGTGCCAGCAGTTCGGGTGGGAACACTGAAGCTTTCTTT. Protein product: CASSSGGNTEAFF.

The chain combines TRBV9 with TRBJ1-2, with D perhaps TRBD1 (5 bases). The CDR3 spans 14 residues. CDR1 and CDR2 (germline): SGDLS, YYNGEE. Trimming removed 0 bases from V and 8 bases from J, with 14 bases in between. This CDR3 is CASSVESGQGGYTF. Written as DNA, the CDR3 is TGTGCCAGCAGCGTAGAATCTGGCCAGGGAGGCTACACCTTC.

The V and J genes are TRBV11-2 and TRBJ2-2; possibly TRBD1 for D (5 bases). The CDR3 spans 15 residues. Per the germline V gene, CDR1 is SGHAT and CDR2 is FQNNGV. V lost 1 base and J lost 5, with 11 bases in between. CDR3 residues: CASSLGRAGTGELFF. In nucleotides, the CDR3 is TGTGCCAGCAGCTTAGGCAGGGCCGGTACCGGGGAGCTGTTTTTT.

V gene TRBV5-4 combines with J gene TRBJ2-5, with TRBD2 identical over 10 bases. Trimming at V came to 0 bases and at J to 5 bases, leaving 7 bases not matched to a gene. CDR1 and CDR2 from the germline V gene are SGHNT and YYREEE (reference sequence). This CDR3 contains 16 residues. The CDR3 loop reads CASSLGASGGHETQYF. The CDR3, as DNA: TGTGCCAGCAGCTTGGGAGCTAGCGGGGGACATGAGACCCAGTACTTC.

The chain carries TRBV6-1 and TRBJ1-1; no reliable D call. The CDR3 totals 13 residues. Per germline, CDR1 MNHNS and CDR2 SASEGT. V lost 1 base and J lost 0, with 3 bases in between. DNA for the CDR3: TGTGCCAGCAGTGAAGTCGTGAACACTGAAGCTTTCTTT. Translating gives CASSEVVNTEAFF.

Only one count was recorded for this clone. V is TRBV18 and J is TRBJ2-7; TRBD1 is a possible D gene (5 bases). The CDR3 contains 13 residues. Trimming took off 5 bases at V and 4 bases at J, with 12 bases between the two ends. Germline CDR1 KGHSH, CDR2 LQKENI. This CDR3 reads CASSIQVGYEQYF. CDR3 nucleotides: TGTGCCAGCTCAATACAGGTAGGGTACGAGCAGTACTTC.

In nucleotides, the CDR3 is TGCAGCCCTGAGGGACTAGCGGGTACTAGCACAGATACGCAGTATTTT. Its translation: CSPEGLAGTSTDTQYF. V usage is TRBV29-1 and J usage is TRBJ2-3; TRBD2 matches 12 bases. The CDR3 runs to 16 residues. Germline lookup yields CDR1 SQVTM and CDR2 ANQGSEA. The V and J ends lost 8 bases and 0 bases, in that order; junction bases with no gene match: 9.

The V and J genes are TRBV7-9 and TRBJ1-5; maybe TRBD1 (6 bases). Trimming pared 8 bases from V and 2 bases from J, leaving 10 bases between. CDR1 is SEHNR and CDR2 is FQNEAQ in the germline V gene (reference sequence). This CDR3 is 13 amino acids long. CDR3 coding DNA: TGTGCCAGCCAGAAGGGGGGCAATCAGCCCCAGCATTTT. Encoded protein: CASQKGGNQPQHF.

The chain is built from TRBV7-2 and TRBJ1-2, with D hard to call. Germline values: CDR1 SGHTA, CDR2 FQGNSA. V was clipped by 7 bases and J by 2 bases, with 5 bases between them. CDR3 length: 11 amino acids. CDR3 region: CASNSNYGYTF. The DNA of the CDR3 is TGTGCCAGCAACTCCAACTATGGCTACACCTTC.

This clone was seen a few times. The genes are TRBV10-1 and TRBJ1-6; D remains unclear. Germline V gene lookup returns CDR1 WNHNN and CDR2 SYGVQD (reference sequence). V was shortened by 3 bases and J by 7 bases, with 7 bases between the two germline ends. This CDR3 spans 13 amino acids. CDR3 sequence: CASSEKRNSPLHF. For the CDR3, the DNA is TGCGCCAGCAGTGAAAAACGGAATTCACCCCTCCACTTT.

The rearrangement joins TRBV18 to TRBJ2-7; 7 bases map to TRBD1. Trimming took 3 bases from V and 0 from J; bases not matched to a gene: 2. This CDR3 comprises 14 residues. Germline CDR1 and CDR2: KGHSH and LQKENI. CDR3 residues: CASSPTGFSYEQYF. The CDR3 coding sequence is TGTGCCAGCTCACCGACAGGGTTCTCCTACGAGCAGTACTTC.

This clone came up a few times. The chain carries TRBV28 and TRBJ2-7, with D maybe TRBD2 (6 bases). The CDR3 is made up of 12 amino acids. Trimming cost V 11 bases and J 9 bases, with 20 bases left between them. The V gene's germline CDR1 is MDHEN and CDR2 SYDVKM. The CDR3 DNA reads as TGTGCCGGCCGCTCGTCGGGGGAAAGGCAGTACTTC. Translation: CAGRSSGERQYF.

The chain is built from TRBV23-1 and TRBJ2-7, with 9 bases fitting TRBD1. TRBV23-1 is reported as an ORF; its role is uncertain. This CDR3 comprises 16 residues. V trimming: 3 bases; J trimming: 3 bases; junction bases outside the gene matches: 9. CDR3 sequence: CASSQIPGQGNYEQYF. As DNA, the CDR3 is TGCGCCAGCAGTCAGATACCGGGACAGGGAAACTACGAGCAGTACTTC.

The V gene is TRBV6-5, the J gene TRBJ2-5; possible D gene TRBD1, 6 bases. The CDR3 is 14 amino acids. The V end lost 5 bases, the J end lost 5 bases, and 15 bases lay between the germline ends. Germline CDR1 is MNHEY and CDR2 is SVGAGI. The CDR3 region is CASSTRQAKETQYF. The CDR3 nucleotides are TGTGCCAGCAGTACGCGACAGGCGAAGGAGACCCAGTACTTC.

V is TRBV20-1 and J is TRBJ2-7; D might be TRBD2 (5 bases). CDR1 is DFQATT and CDR2 is SNEGSKA in the germline V gene (reference sequence). Trimming took off 2 bases at V and 4 bases at J, with 6 bases between the two ends. The CDR3 has 11 residues. This CDR3 reads CSARLAYEQYF. Here the CDR3 DNA reads TGCAGTGCTAGACTAGCTTACGAGCAGTACTTC.

The chain employs TRBV20-1 and TRBJ1-6; no reliable D call. Germline CDR1 and CDR2: DFQATT and SNEGSKA (reference sequence). CDR3 length equals 15 residues. V was pared by 3 bases and J by 10 bases, with 19 bases between. DNA for the CDR3: TGCAGTGCTAGTATGGGCTCAGGAAACGGATCACCCCTCCACTTT. Translating it yields CSASMGSGNGSPLHF.

This chain connects TRBV30 to TRBJ1-5; unclear D gene. Germline V gene sequence: CDR1 GTSNPN, CDR2 SVGIG (reference sequence). This CDR3 is 14 amino acids long. Trimming shortened V by 5 bases and J by 2 bases, and 13 bases separated the two germline ends. The CDR3 spells CAWGSSGGNQPQHF. The DNA for the CDR3 is TGTGCCTGGGGATCCTCCGGGGGCAATCAGCCCCAGCATTTT.

The gene calls are TRBV27 and TRBJ2-7; 10 bases map to TRBD1. Germline V gene lookup returns CDR1 MNHEY and CDR2 SMNVEV (reference sequence). This CDR3 comprises 17 residues. V gave up 6 bases and J gave up 3 bases; unmatched junction bases: 14. As DNA, the CDR3 is TGTGCCAGCAGACTTAGGAGCGGGACAGGGGTTATCTACGAGCAGTACTTC. It specifies CASRLRSGTGVIYEQYF.

CDR3 region: CAISEPGRTIYF. CDR3 nucleotides: TGTGCCATCAGTGAACCCGGTCGCACCATATATTTT. The chain uses TRBV10-3 and TRBJ1-3; unclear D gene. The germline CDR1 and CDR2 sequences are ENHRY and SYGVKD. Trimming took 3 bases from V and 9 from J, leaving 9 bases between them. The CDR3 contains 12 residues.

This clone was counted only a few times. This rearrangement joins TRBV5-1 to TRBJ1-5; 9 bases line up with TRBD1. Germline V gene data show CDR1 as SGHRS and CDR2 as YFSETQ. This CDR3 region has 16 residues. The V segment lost 2 bases and the J segment 8 bases; nucleotides outside the gene matches: 11. CDR3: CASSLGTGQGWEPQHF. In DNA, the CDR3 is TGCGCCAGCAGCTTAGGGACGGGACAGGGTTGGGAGCCCCAGCATTTT.

V is TRBV19 and J is TRBJ2-7, with TRBD2 identical over 13 bases. The ends lost 4 bases at V and 2 bases at J; junction bases unmatched: 8. Germline loops: CDR1 LNHDA, CDR2 SQIVND (reference sequence). The CDR3 extends over 17 amino acids. CDR3 amino acids: CASSSGLAGAPPYEQYF. The CDR3, as DNA: TGTGCCAGTAGTAGCGGACTAGCGGGGGCACCCCCCTACGAGCAGTACTTC.

The chain has TRBV19 and TRBJ2-3; 12 bases line up with TRBD1. J lost 4 bases, V lost 11 bases, and 7 bases had no gene match. Germline CDR1 is LNHDA and CDR2 is SQIVND (reference sequence). The CDR3 loop spans 14 amino acids. CDR3 sequence reads: CAVRDRGRSDTQYF. The CDR3 coding sequence is TGTGCCGTCCGGGACAGGGGGCGGTCAGATACGCAGTATTTT.